Presented here are 22 T cell receptor beta chains from one specimen sequenced in a study of CD8+ T cells in alopecia areata. cDNA serving as the sequencing template came from extracted, reverse transcribed RNA. Produced via immunoSEQ multiplex PCR; TCRdb's table is partial and in-frame only. The data show over 150,000 clones, around 63% seen once. The sequenced sample was CD4+ T cells sorted from blood, obtained at week 0. The origin of the receptors is a human donor with alopecia areata.

The chain is built from TRBV7-9 and TRBJ2-6, with D maybe TRBD1 (5 bases). Trimming shortened V by 5 bases and J by 7 bases, and 9 bases separated the two germline ends. The CDR3 is made up of 13 amino acids. Germline CDR1 and CDR2: SEHNR and FQNEAQ (reference sequence). The CDR3 DNA reads TGTGCCAGCAGCGCCAGGGATGCCAACGTCCTGACTTTC. Encoded protein: CASSARDANVLTF.

The V gene is TRBV29-1, the J gene TRBJ2-5; D perhaps matches TRBD2 (6 bases). Looked up from germline, CDR1 is SQVTM and CDR2 is ANQGSEA. V was clipped by 6 bases and J by 2 bases, with 16 bases between them. The CDR3 consists of 14 residues. The CDR3 DNA reads as TGCAGCGTCCTAAAGGGTGGGACTCAAGAGACCCAGTACTTC. This translates into CSVLKGGTQETQYF.

The rearrangement joins TRBV4-3 to TRBJ1-1; TRBD1 matches 9 bases. J was trimmed by 6 bases and V by 6 bases; bases with no gene match: 17. Germline V gene sequence: CDR1 LGHNA, CDR2 YSLEER. This CDR3 region has 17 residues. The CDR3 protein is CASSHRTGELYNAEAFF. As DNA, the CDR3 is TGCGCCAGCAGTCATCGGACAGGGGAACTCTACAATGCTGAAGCTTTCTTT.

This sequence joins TRBV29-1 and TRBJ1-1; D perhaps matches TRBD1 (6 bases). This CDR3 contains 12 residues. In germline, CDR1 is SQVTM, CDR2 ANQGSEA. Trimming removed 4 bases from V and 2 bases from J, with 8 bases in between. The CDR3 sequence is CSVGGPNTEAFF. CDR3 in DNA: TGCAGCGTTGGGGGGCCTAACACTGAAGCTTTCTTT. The full variable domain, completed using reference TRBV29-1 and TRBJ1-1, is SAVISQKPSRDICQRGTSLTIQCQVDSQVTMMFWYRQQPGQSLTLIATANQGSEATYESGFVIDKFPISRPNLTFSTLTVSNMSPEDSSIYLCSVGGPNTEAFFGQGTRLTVV.

The chain carries TRBV30 and TRBJ1-6; a possible D gene is TRBD1 (6 bases). Germline V lookup: CDR1 GTSNPN, CDR2 SVGIG (reference sequence). The CDR3 consists of 19 residues. V was shortened by 2 bases and J by 0 bases, with 20 bases between the two germline ends. The chain's CDR3 is CAWSRGRGGRSSYNSPLHF. The CDR3 DNA follows: TGTGCCTGGAGTCGTGGTAGGGGGGGGCGCAGCTCCTATAATTCACCCCTCCACTTT. The full variable domain, with the rest looked up from reference TRBV30 and TRBJ1-6, is SQTIHQWPATLVQPVGSPLSLECTVEGTSNPNLYWYRQAAGRGLQLLFYSVGIGQISSEVPQNLSASRPQDRQFILSSKKLLLSDSGFYLCAWSRGRGGRSSYNSPLHFGNGTRLTVT.

The V gene is TRBV12-5, the J gene TRBJ1-6; the match to TRBD1 covers 7 bases. Germline trimming cut 3 bases from V and 7 bases from J; bases unmatched to any gene: 6. CDR3 size: 15 residues. The germline gives CDR1 LGHNT, CDR2 FRNRAP. The DNA for the CDR3 is TGTGCTAGTGGTTTAGGGGACAGCCAAAATTCACCCCTCCACTTT. It encodes CASGLGDSQNSPLHF.

This clone was counted between two and nine times. This rearrangement joins TRBV5-1 to TRBJ2-1, with 8 bases aligning to TRBD2. The CDR3 extends over 15 amino acids. V dropped 2 bases and J dropped 6; count of bases not matched to a gene: 7. Germline loops: CDR1 SGHRS, CDR2 YFSETQ. Written as DNA, the CDR3 is TGCGCCAGCAGCTTTTCCTCGGGGGGGTCCAATGAGCAGTTCTTC. It is translated as CASSFSSGGSNEQFF.

The chain employs TRBV2 and TRBJ2-5, with TRBD1 identical over 8 bases. The CDR3 sequence is 16 residues long. Germline lookup yields CDR1 SNHLY and CDR2 FYNNEI. V gave up 4 bases and J gave up 5 bases; unmatched junction bases: 12. The CDR3 loop is CASSGARGRLPETQYF. The CDR3 DNA sequence: TGTGCCAGCAGTGGAGCCAGGGGGCGATTGCCGGAGACCCAGTACTTC.

J is TRBJ2-1 and V is TRBV15; D may correspond to TRBD1 or TRBD2 (5 bases each). Trimming took off 6 bases at V and 5 bases at J, with 14 bases between the two ends. This CDR3 spans 14 amino acids. From germline, CDR1 is LNHNV and CDR2 YYDKDF (reference sequence). This chain's CDR3 is CATSGRDRHNEQFF. The CDR3 bases are TGTGCCACCAGTGGCCGGGACCGGCACAATGAGCAGTTCTTC.

This clone was detected only a few times. This chain links TRBV11-2 with TRBJ1-2, with 8 bases that match TRBD1. There are 16 residues in the CDR3. V lost 1 base, J lost 4 bases, and 8 bases stayed unmatched. From germline, CDR1 is SGHAT and CDR2 FQNNGV. The CDR3 DNA sequence: TGTGCCAGCAGCTTAGCCGGGACAGGTTTCGGCTATGGCTACACCTTC. Translation: CASSLAGTGFGYGYTF. Using reference TRBV11-2 and TRBJ1-2 for the parts outside the CDR3, the full variable domain is EAGVAQSPRYKIIEKRQSVAFWCNPISGHATLYWYQQILGQGPKLLIQFQNNGVVDDSQLPKDRFSAERLKGVDSTLKIQPAKLEDSAVYLCASSLAGTGFGYGYTFGSGTRLTVV.

DNA of the CDR3: TGTGCCAGCAGAGACAGGGTGGCGGAGCCCCAGCATTTT. This codes for CASRDRVAEPQHF. The chain couples TRBV2 to TRBJ1-5; 7 positions match TRBD1. The CDR3 runs to 13 residues. CDR1 is SNHLY, CDR2 FYNNEI, per germline. V was clipped by 6 bases and J by 8 bases; unmatched bases: 7. The complete variable domain, with remaining parts taken from reference TRBV2 and TRBJ1-5, reads EPEVTQTPSHQVTQMGQEVILRCVPISNHLYFYWYRQILGQKVEFLVSFYNNEISEKSEIFDDQFSVERPDGSNFTLKIRSTKLEDSAMYFCASRDRVAEPQHFGDGTRLSIL.

This clone was detected only a few times. The chain is built from TRBV7-3 and TRBJ2-6; D remains unclear. With 0 bases removed from V and 2 bases from J, the gap between germline ends came to 8 bases. The length of the CDR3 is 16 residues. Germline CDR1 is SGHTA and CDR2 is FQGTGA. The CDR3 here is CASSLTLGPGANVLTF. Here the CDR3 DNA reads TGTGCCAGCAGCTTAACGTTAGGGCCTGGGGCCAACGTCCTGACTTTC.

The V and J genes are TRBV29-1 and TRBJ1-2; 8 positions match TRBD1. Trimming took 4 bases from V and 5 from J; bases not matched to a gene: 9. CDR3 size: 14 residues. CDR1 and CDR2 from the germline V gene are SQVTM and ANQGSEA. The CDR3 spells CSVARTGQGYGYTF. The CDR3 DNA reads TGCAGCGTTGCCCGGACAGGGCAGGGGTATGGCTACACCTTC.

CDR3 residues: CATSRALGSYEQYF. Written as DNA, the CDR3 is TGTGCCACCAGCAGAGCGTTGGGCTCCTACGAGCAGTACTTC. The chain carries TRBV15 and TRBJ2-7; D ambiguous. Trimming took 1 base from V and 0 from J, leaving 7 bases between them. Germline CDR1 reads LNHNV; CDR2 reads YYDKDF (reference sequence). CDR3 length: 14 residues.

This chain joins TRBV30 and TRBJ2-6, with D hard to call. The CDR3 consists of 12 residues. Germline CDR1 and CDR2: GTSNPN and SVGIG (reference sequence). The V gene lost 5 bases and the J gene lost 1 base, with 3 bases spanning the gap. CDR3 protein: CAWGSGANVLTF. DNA for the CDR3: TGTGCCTGGGGGTCTGGGGCCAACGTCCTGACTTTC.

The V and J genes are TRBV20-1 and TRBJ2-7, with D uncertain. Germline V gene sequence: CDR1 DFQATT, CDR2 SNEGSKA (reference sequence). With 6 bases removed from V and 3 bases from J, the gap between germline ends came to 9 bases. The CDR3 sequence is 11 residues long. The CDR3 region has the DNA TGCAGTGCCCTGGACGACTACGAGCAGTACTTC. Its protein product is CSALDDYEQYF.

Within the sample, this clone is medium-sized. V usage is TRBV25-1 and J usage is TRBJ2-1; no firm D call. The CDR3 consists of 11 residues. V was cut by 1 base and J by 10 bases, with 5 bases left in between. Germline V CDR1 and CDR2: MGHDK, SYGVNS. The CDR3 reads CASSEFREQFF. CDR3 bases: TGTGCCAGCAGTGAATTTAGAGAGCAGTTCTTC. The whole variable domain, filled in from reference TRBV25-1 and TRBJ2-1, reads EADIYQTPRYLVIGTGKKITLECSQTMGHDKMYWYQQDPGMELHLIHYSYGVNSTEKGDLSSESTVSRIRTEHFPLTLESARPSHTSQYLCASSEFREQFFGPGTRLTVL.

Of note for this clone: Other DNA sequences within the sample encode an identical CDR3. CDR3 loop: CASSVGDTQYF. The CDR3 nucleotides read TGTGCCAGTAGTGTCGGGGATACGCAGTATTTT. This chain connects TRBV19 to TRBJ2-3, with D hard to call. V shed 5 bases and J shed 6 bases, with 6 bases lying between them. CDR3 size: 11 residues. Germline values: CDR1 LNHDA, CDR2 SQIVND (reference sequence).

The chain carries TRBV5-6 and TRBJ2-1, with D maybe TRBD2 (6 bases). This CDR3 region has 16 residues. Germline V lookup: CDR1 SGHDT, CDR2 YYEEEE. V was cut by 3 bases and J by 8 bases, with 21 bases left in between. The CDR3 DNA reads as TGTGCCAGCAGCTCGCAACTAGCCCGTTTTTTGGATGAGCAGTTCTTC. Its protein product is CASSSQLARFLDEQFF.

V is TRBV18 and J is TRBJ2-7; 7 bases are shared with TRBD1. The CDR3 length is 16 residues. Germline V gene lookup returns CDR1 KGHSH and CDR2 LQKENI. The junction had 15 bases not matched to a gene; V was cut back by 9 bases and J by 1 base. CDR3 sequence: CASHEGRDSDSYEQYF. CDR3 nucleotides: TGTGCCAGTCACGAAGGCCGGGACAGTGATTCCTACGAGCAGTACTTC. Using reference TRBV18 and TRBJ2-7 for the parts outside the CDR3, the full variable domain is NAGVMQNPRHLVRRRGQEARLRCSPMKGHSHVYWYRQLPEEGLKFMVYLQKENIIDESGMPKERFSAEFPKEGPSILRIQQVVRGDSAAYFCASHEGRDSDSYEQYFGPGTRLTVT.

This clone occurred a few times. V is TRBV11-2 and J is TRBJ2-7, with D possibly being TRBD2 (6 bases). Germline V gene lookup returns CDR1 SGHAT and CDR2 FQNNGV. The V gene lost 1 base and the J gene lost 6 bases, with 10 bases spanning the gap. This CDR3 is built from 13 residues. Here the CDR3 reads CASSLGDWGEQYF. The CDR3 coding sequence is TGTGCCAGCAGCTTAGGGGACTGGGGCGAGCAGTACTTC.

The chain uses TRBV29-1 and TRBJ2-3, with 10 bases matching TRBD2. The junction had 3 bases not matched to a gene; V was cut back by 3 bases and J by 3 bases. Per germline, CDR1 SQVTM and CDR2 ANQGSEA. The CDR3 loop spans 14 amino acids. Written as DNA, the CDR3 is TGCAGCGTTGACGCAGCGGGGGGGACAGATACGCAGTATTTT. It is translated as CSVDAAGGTDTQYF.